A single sample gave rise to the 5 T cell receptor beta chains below, sequenced in a study of shared clonotypes between healthy human individuals. Method: immunoSEQ multiplex PCR; TCRdb's copy keeps in-frame clones and lacks some. The table includes approximately 1,500,000 clones, around 97% detected once. The sequencing sample was made of naive CD4+ T cells sorted from blood. Described subset: CD45RA+ positively selected. These receptors were obtained from a man aged 30 to 45 in good health.

This chain connects TRBV5-1 to TRBJ1-2; possible D gene TRBD1, 6 bases. This CDR3 has 13 amino acids. Germline loops: CDR1 SGHRS, CDR2 YFSETQ. V lost 3 bases and J lost 7, with 13 bases in between. Written as DNA, the CDR3 is TGCGCCAGCAGCTACGGGACAAGACCTGGCTACACCTTC. Translated, it gives CASSYGTRPGYTF. Using reference TRBV5-1 and TRBJ1-2 for the parts outside the CDR3, the full variable domain is KAGVTQTPRYLIKTRGQQVTLSCSPISGHRSVSWYQQTPGQGLQFLFEYFSETQRNKGNFPGRFSGRQFSNSRSEMNVSTLELGDSALYLCASSYGTRPGYTFGSGTRLTVV.

Of note for this clone: The identical CDR3 is also encoded by other nucleotide sequences in the sample. The chain has TRBV28 and TRBJ2-2; D ambiguous. This CDR3 is 12 amino acids long. Trimming took off 3 bases at V and 4 bases at J, with 3 bases between the two ends. The V gene's germline CDR1 is MDHEN and CDR2 SYDVKM. The CDR3 reads CASSFGTGELFF. The CDR3 DNA sequence: TGTGCCAGCAGTTTTGGCACCGGGGAGCTGTTTTTT.

This clone was detected once. The sample has other DNA sequences that encode this CDR3 too. The chain links TRBV2 to TRBJ2-5; D is ambiguous. CDR1 SNHLY and CDR2 FYNNEI come from the germline V gene. The CDR3 has 11 amino acids. Trimming shortened V by 8 bases and J by 5 bases, and 9 bases separated the two germline ends. The CDR3, as DNA: TGTGCCAGCTCCCCTATGGAGACCCAGTACTTC. It yields the protein CASSPMETQYF.

This chain connects TRBV18 to TRBJ2-7, with D perhaps TRBD2 (6 bases). CDR1 is KGHSH and CDR2 is LQKENI in the germline V gene. V was clipped by 4 bases and J by 5 bases, with 21 bases between them. The CDR3 has 16 amino acids. The CDR3 protein is CASSLQVGTFSNEQYF. In nucleotides, the CDR3 is TGTGCCAGCTCACTCCAGGTAGGGACTTTTAGCAACGAGCAGTACTTC.

As for this clone: The sample has other DNA sequences that encode this CDR3 too. The genes are TRBV27 and TRBJ2-7; possibly TRBD2 for D (5 bases). Germline V gene lookup returns CDR1 MNHEY and CDR2 SMNVEV (reference sequence). The CDR3 sequence is 15 residues long. V gave up 2 bases and J gave up 0 bases, with 11 bases separating them. The CDR3 loop is CASSLRRGPSYEQYF. The CDR3 DNA reads TGTGCCAGCAGTTTACGACGCGGGCCCTCCTACGAGCAGTACTTC.